A single sample gave rise to the 21 T cell receptor beta chains below, sequenced in a study of beta chain features in type 1 diabetes. Study findings and constraints: Significant though moderate, a shortening of TCRB CDR3s appeared in all four CD4+ subsets of Type 1 diabetes patients.

No antigens are known for them. Since all of the isolated RNA was reverse transcribed, expressed TCRB transcripts were what got sequenced. Assay used: immunoSEQ multiplex PCR; TCRdb lists only in-frame clones, some missing. The table includes a few hundred thousand clones, roughly 12% detected once. The source material was naive CD4+ T cells from blood. The receptors come from a woman between 18 and 30 years old with type 1 diabetes.

V gene TRBV28 combines with J gene TRBJ2-7, with D tentatively TRBD1 (6 bases). Trimming stripped 4 bases from V and 1 base from J, with 11 bases between. The germline V gene has CDR1 MDHEN and CDR2 SYDVKM. CDR3 size: 14 residues. The CDR3 coding sequence is TGTGCCAGCAGTTCCGGGACACTATCCTACGAGCAGTACTTC. Its translation is CASSSGTLSYEQYF.

This clone was observed a few times. V gene TRBV7-9 combines with J gene TRBJ2-7; a possible D gene is TRBD2 (5 bases). The germline CDR1 and CDR2 sequences are SEHNR and FQNEAQ (reference sequence). Trimming pared 2 bases from V and 2 bases from J, leaving 7 bases between. There are 13 residues in the CDR3. Here the CDR3 DNA reads TGTGCCAGCAGCTTAATCGGGGCCTACGAGCAGTACTTC. Translation gives CASSLIGAYEQYF.

V and J are TRBV7-8 and TRBJ2-5, with no clear D. V lost 5 bases, J lost 8 bases, and 15 bases lay in between. The CDR3 runs 13 residues. Germline loops: CDR1 SGHVS, CDR2 FQNEAQ. The CDR3 loop is CASSPGQIETQYF. The CDR3 DNA reads as TGTGCCAGCAGCCCAGGCCAAATCGAAACCCAGTACTTC.

The CDR3 DNA sequence: TGCGCCAGCAGCCAAGACCTGCGGGTCAATGAAAAACTGTTTTTT. This codes for CASSQDLRVNEKLFF. The chain employs TRBV4-3 and TRBJ1-4; D remains unclear. V gave up 0 bases and J gave up 5 bases, with 10 bases separating them. The CDR3 has 15 amino acids. Germline CDR1 and CDR2: LGHNA and YSLEER.

Only a few counts were recorded for this clone. This sequence joins TRBV4-3 and TRBJ1-1, with D maybe TRBD1 (5 bases). This CDR3 has 15 amino acids. Trimming took 1 base from V and 1 from J, leaving 10 bases between them. Germline values: CDR1 LGHNA, CDR2 YSLEER. The CDR3 loop is CASSQVAQGNTEAFF. CDR3 coding DNA: TGCGCCAGCAGCCAAGTCGCTCAGGGGAACACTGAAGCTTTCTTT.

The chain has TRBV15 and TRBJ1-5; a possible D gene is TRBD1 (6 bases). V was shortened by 6 bases and J by 3 bases, with 15 bases between the two germline ends. The CDR3 is made up of 15 amino acids. Germline loops: CDR1 LNHNV, CDR2 YYDKDF (reference sequence). CDR3 nucleotides: TGTGCCACCAGTCCCCAGGGGAGTACCAATCAGCCCCAGCATTTT. Translation gives CATSPQGSTNQPQHF.

The rearrangement joins TRBV30 to TRBJ1-5; perhaps TRBD1 as D (5 bases). In germline, CDR1 is GTSNPN, CDR2 SVGIG (reference sequence). The CDR3 runs 14 residues. Trimming left V 0 bases short and J 8 bases short, with 14 bases between. The CDR3 sequence: CAWSVRYRSEPQHF. The CDR3 DNA sequence: TGTGCCTGGAGTGTACGATACAGGTCGGAGCCCCAGCATTTT.

The V call is TRBV4-3, the J call TRBJ2-1; 9 bases are shared with TRBD2. Germline CDR1 reads LGHNA; CDR2 reads YSLEER. V lost 0 bases, J lost 8 bases, and 11 bases stayed unmatched. CDR3 length: 17 amino acids. CDR3 region: CASSQEAGGTLSYEQFF. In DNA, the CDR3 is TGCGCCAGCAGCCAAGAGGCGGGGGGGACCTTGAGTTATGAGCAGTTCTTC.

This rearrangement joins TRBV4-1 to TRBJ2-1; 9 bases agree with TRBD1. The V gene's germline CDR1 is MGHRA and CDR2 YSYEKL. The junction had 4 bases not matched to a gene; V was cut back by 1 base and J by 6 bases. The CDR3 covers 15 residues. The CDR3 nucleotides are TGCGCCAGCAGCCAAGTGAGGGACAGGGCCAATGAGCAGTTCTTC. Translated, it gives CASSQVRDRANEQFF.

The chain joins TRBV28 to TRBJ2-7, with a possible D match to TRBD2 (6 bases). Trimming removed 8 bases at V and 2 bases at J, with 13 bases between. CDR1 is MDHEN, CDR2 SYDVKM, per germline. This CDR3 contains 13 residues. CDR3: CASGGTPTYEQYF. Here the CDR3 DNA reads TGTGCCAGCGGCGGGACTCCCACCTACGAGCAGTACTTC.

Only a few counts were recorded for this clone. The rearrangement links TRBV7-2 to TRBJ1-2; tentatively, D is TRBD1 (5 bases). CDR3 length: 12 residues. Trimming removed 5 bases from V and 5 bases from J, with 9 bases in between. Per the germline V gene, CDR1 is SGHTA and CDR2 is FQGNSA. The CDR3 loop is CASSARQYGYTF. In DNA form, the CDR3 reads TGTGCCAGCAGCGCTCGACAGTATGGCTACACCTTC.

The chain links TRBV11-2 to TRBJ2-4, with D possibly TRBD2 on 6 matching bases. This CDR3 is built from 14 residues. Trimming pared 4 bases from V and 9 bases from J, leaving 16 bases between. Germline CDR1 is SGHAT and CDR2 is FQNNGV. The CDR3 DNA reads TGTGCCAGCAGCTCGCTCGGGGGTGGGGGCATTCAGTACTTC. Protein product: CASSSLGGGGIQYF. Complete variable domain (other parts from reference TRBV11-2 and TRBJ2-4): EAGVAQSPRYKIIEKRQSVAFWCNPISGHATLYWYQQILGQGPKLLIQFQNNGVVDDSQLPKDRFSAERLKGVDSTLKIQPAKLEDSAVYLCASSSLGGGGIQYFGAGTRLSVL.

This clone was counted only a few times. CDR3: CASSLREDEQYF. The DNA for the CDR3 is TGTGCCAGCAGTCTTCGGGAGGACGAGCAGTACTTC. The chain recombines TRBV5-4 with TRBJ2-7; 7 bases fit TRBD2. The V gene end was trimmed by 5 bases and the J gene end by 5 bases; junction bases not matched to a gene: 4. Germline V lookup: CDR1 SGHNT, CDR2 YYREEE (reference sequence). The CDR3 covers 12 residues.

In this sample, this clone turned up a few times. The rearrangement uses TRBV4-3 and TRBJ2-3, with no clear D. With 0 bases removed from V and 2 bases from J, the gap between germline ends came to 15 bases. This CDR3 has 17 residues. Germline assignment: CDR1 LGHNA and CDR2 YSLEER. CDR3 sequence: CASSQDSADSYTDTQYF. For the CDR3, the DNA is TGCGCCAGCAGCCAAGATTCGGCAGACTCCTACACAGATACGCAGTATTTT.

This chain joins TRBV7-8 and TRBJ2-2, with 11 bases lining up with TRBD1. Germline trimming cut 1 base from V and 3 bases from J; bases unmatched to any gene: 19. The CDR3 is 22 residues long. Looked up from germline, CDR1 is SGHVS and CDR2 is FQNEAQ. The CDR3 protein is CASSLGSRIKLGQGADTGELFF. The CDR3 nucleotides are TGTGCCAGCAGCTTAGGTTCGCGTATCAAACTAGGACAGGGGGCCGACACCGGGGAGCTGTTTTTT.

Only a few counts were recorded for this clone. For the CDR3, the DNA is TGCAGTGCCCCAGGGGTCGGGGAGCAGTACTTC. Its protein is CSAPGVGEQYF. The rearrangement links TRBV20-1 to TRBJ2-7, with D maybe TRBD1 (6 bases). CDR3 size: 11 residues. Per the germline V gene, CDR1 is DFQATT and CDR2 is SNEGSKA (reference sequence). V was cut by 6 bases and J by 7 bases, with 13 bases left in between.

The chain couples TRBV7-9 to TRBJ1-4; TRBD1 is a possible D gene (5 bases). Germline V gives CDR1 SEHNR, CDR2 FQNEAQ (reference sequence). Trimming took 1 base from V and 1 from J, leaving 7 bases between them. The CDR3 covers 15 residues. This chain's CDR3 is CASSLGRGTNEKLFF. The CDR3 DNA sequence: TGTGCCAGCAGCTTAGGAAGGGGAACTAATGAAAAACTGTTTTTT.

V and J are TRBV13 and TRBJ1-2; TRBD1 matches 7 bases. Germline V gene sequence: CDR1 PRHDT, CDR2 FYEKMQ (reference sequence). This CDR3 has 16 amino acids. V was clipped by 5 bases and J by 4 bases; unmatched bases: 13. The CDR3 region has the DNA TGTGCCAGCAGCGAGCGGACAGGTGGCAGAGCCTATGGCTACACCTTC. Protein sequence: CASSERTGGRAYGYTF.

This clone came up a few times. The chain combines TRBV10-3 with TRBJ2-7; no definite D call. Trimming took off 4 bases at V and 3 bases at J, with 4 bases between the two ends. The CDR3 extends over 11 amino acids. CDR1 and CDR2 from the germline V gene are ENHRY and SYGVKD. DNA for the CDR3: TGTGCCATCAGTGTCGGCTACGAGCAGTACTTC. Its translation is CAISVGYEQYF.

The chain employs TRBV5-6 and TRBJ2-5; the D gene is possibly TRBD1 (6 bases). Germline-derived CDR1 and CDR2 are SGHDT and YYEEEE. There are 13 residues in the CDR3. The V gene lost 4 bases and the J gene lost 1 base, with 8 bases spanning the gap. As DNA, the CDR3 is TGTGCCAGCAGCCCGGACAGCCAAGAGACCCAGTACTTC. Its protein product is CASSPDSQETQYF.

The chain links TRBV6-6 to TRBJ1-5, with 7 bases fitting TRBD1. V trimming: 4 bases; J trimming: 7 bases; junction bases outside the gene matches: 10. Germline-derived CDR1 and CDR2 are MNHNY and SVGAGI (reference sequence). The CDR3 covers 15 residues. CDR3: CASSLVGTDYQPQHF. CDR3 bases: TGTGCCAGCAGTTTGGTTGGGACAGACTACCAGCCCCAGCATTTT.